Listed below are T cell receptor beta chains from one sample, sequenced in a study of blood T cells in healthy people across ages. MiXCR, run by TCRdb on the 5' RACE reads, gives a single entry per CDR3 protein. The sample includes 920,000 or so distinct CDR3 sequences, roughly 45% of them seen just once. The sample was blood. Every receptor here comes from a woman aged 55-75 years in good health. Both conserved end residues are part of each CDR3. The D gene is left open where the match is weak. The listing skips clone size in some rows; elsewhere it reads once, few, many or a size class.

length: 17; J: TRBJ2-2; V: TRBV7-2; D: TRBD2; size: NA; CDR3: CASSLDLADANTRELFF; DNA: TGTGCCAGCAGCTTGGATCTAGCGGACGCGAACACCAGGGAGCTGTTTTTT
length: 18; J: TRBJ1-1; V: TRBV20-1; D: TRBD1; size: NA; CDR3: CSARDLRGQGGMNTEAFF; DNA: TGCAGTGCTAGAGATTTGAGGGGACAGGGAGGGATGAACACTGAAGCTTTCTTT
length: 12; J: TRBJ2-3; V: TRBV13; D: TRBD1; size: few; CDR3: CASSSTGGIMYF; DNA: TGTGCCAGCAGCTCGACAGGGGGGATAATGTATTTT
length: 15; J: TRBJ2-3; V: TRBV7-3; D: TRBD1; size: many; CDR3: CASSSTGVGADTQYF; DNA: TGTGCCAGCAGCTCAACAGGGGTTGGGGCAGATACGCAGTATTTT
length: 12; J: TRBJ2-1; V: TRBV27; D: NA; size: few; CDR3: CASSQGMGEQFF; DNA: TGTGCCAGCAGCCAGGGGATGGGCGAGCAGTTCTTC
length: 19; J: TRBJ2-5; V: TRBV6-4; D: NA; size: NA; CDR3: CASSDSPTIAADPQETQYF; DNA: TGTGCCAGCAGTGACTCACCCACTATAGCGGCCGACCCCCAAGAGACCCAGTACTTC
length: 15; J: TRBJ2-3; V: TRBV29-1; D: TRBD2; size: NA; CDR3: CSVVGGRESTDTQYF; DNA: TGCAGCGTTGTGGGTGGGCGGGAGAGCACAGATACGCAGTATTTT
length: 15; J: TRBJ2-5; V: TRBV27; D: TRBD2; size: few; CDR3: CASSLSGGVRETQYF; DNA: TGTGCCAGCAGTTTAAGCGGGGGAGTGAGAGAGACCCAGTACTTC
length: 14; J: TRBJ1-2; V: TRBV6-1; D: NA; size: few; CDR3: CASSEAGVFGGYTF; DNA: TGTGCTAGCAGTGAAGCTGGGGTATTTGGGGGCTACACCTTC
length: 14; J: TRBJ2-4; V: TRBV3-1; D: TRBD2; size: few; CDR3: CASSPLAGKGIQYF; DNA: TGTGCCAGCAGCCCACTAGCGGGAAAGGGCATTCAGTACTTC
length: 16; J: TRBJ1-1; V: TRBV6-5; D: NA; size: few; CDR3: CASTENLHVGNTEAFF; DNA: TGTGCCAGCACCGAGAACCTACACGTGGGGAACACTGAAGCTTTCTTT
length: 14; J: TRBJ1-2; V: TRBV27; D: TRBD1; size: many; CDR3: CASSERGTVYGYTF; DNA: TGTGCCAGCAGTGAGCGAGGGACAGTCTATGGCTACACCTTC
length: 13; J: TRBJ2-7; V: TRBV11-1; D: TRBD1; size: NA; CDR3: CASSHDRGDEQYF; DNA: TGTGCCAGCAGCCACGACAGGGGAGACGAGCAGTACTTC